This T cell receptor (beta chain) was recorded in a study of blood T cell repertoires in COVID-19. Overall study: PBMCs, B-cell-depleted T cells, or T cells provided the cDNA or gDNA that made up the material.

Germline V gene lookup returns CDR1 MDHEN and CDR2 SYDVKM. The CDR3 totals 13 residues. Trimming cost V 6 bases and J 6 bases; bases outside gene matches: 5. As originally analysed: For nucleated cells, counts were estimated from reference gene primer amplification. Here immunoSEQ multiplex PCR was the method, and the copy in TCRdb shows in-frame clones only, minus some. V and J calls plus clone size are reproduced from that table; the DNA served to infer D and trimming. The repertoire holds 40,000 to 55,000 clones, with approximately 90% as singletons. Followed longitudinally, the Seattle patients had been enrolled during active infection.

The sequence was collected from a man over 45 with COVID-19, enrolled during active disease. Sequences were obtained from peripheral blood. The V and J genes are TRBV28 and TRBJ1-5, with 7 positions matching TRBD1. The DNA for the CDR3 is TGTGCCAGCAGCGCCCCAGGGGGTCAGCCCCAGCATTTT. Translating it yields CASSAPGGQPQHF.